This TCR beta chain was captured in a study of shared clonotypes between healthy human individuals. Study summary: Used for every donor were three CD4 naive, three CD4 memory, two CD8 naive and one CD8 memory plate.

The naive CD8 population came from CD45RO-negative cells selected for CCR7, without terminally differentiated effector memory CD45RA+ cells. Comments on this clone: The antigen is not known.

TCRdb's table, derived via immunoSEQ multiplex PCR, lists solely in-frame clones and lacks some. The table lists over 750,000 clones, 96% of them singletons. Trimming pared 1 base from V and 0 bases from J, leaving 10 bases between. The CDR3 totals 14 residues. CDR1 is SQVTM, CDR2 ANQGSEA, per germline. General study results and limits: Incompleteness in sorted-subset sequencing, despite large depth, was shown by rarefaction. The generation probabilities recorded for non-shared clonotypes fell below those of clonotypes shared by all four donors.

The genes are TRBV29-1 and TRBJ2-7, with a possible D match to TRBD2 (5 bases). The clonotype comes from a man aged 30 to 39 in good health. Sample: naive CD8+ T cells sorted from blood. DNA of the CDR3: TGCAGCGTTGAAGTCCCTAGCAGCTCCTACGAGCAGTACTTC. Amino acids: CSVEVPSSSYEQYF.